Here is one TCR beta chain with its context. This clone's antigen is unknown. Per-base quality was not reported, and no clone a single base away is much larger than it. The data belong to a study of blood T cell repertoires in COVID-19 (dated by TCRdb to the early 2020s). General notes on the study: Collaborator samples came from the United States, Italy and Spain and covered acute and convalescent phases of COVID-19. Where HLA class I and class II types were available, the types were taken from metadata supplied by the sample provider, not from assay-based typing. The sample metadata nearly always contained a de-identified subject ID, COVID-19 status, age in years and sex. The dataset comprised deeply sampled blood TCRbeta repertoires from subjects exposed to, actively infected with, or recovered from COVID-19. The repertoires were made available in a free public database intended to serve as a resource for research on the immune response to SARS-CoV-2. The prospective study material was composed of cDNA or gDNA derived from T cells, B-cell-depleted T cells, or PBMCs. The samples were drawn from two sources: the first 160 participants of the ongoing ImmuneRACE study, and over 950 subjects contributed by 6 global collaborators. The paper's findings and limits, for the study overall: How much clinical and demographic metadata was included differed by source and by participant, and the metadata was provided uncurated.

Collaborating institutions collected whole blood in K2EDTA tubes following their own protocols. For TCRbeta analysis, collaborators shipped samples as frozen whole blood, isolated PBMCs, or DNA extracted from either of those sample types. The immunoSEQ Assay, a bias-controlled multiplex PCR, was used to amplify TCRbeta CDR3 regions from genomic DNA. In the source study's methods: The number of nucleated cells in each sample was estimated from the amplification of reference gene primers within the assay. Sequence reads were collapsed and filtered to measure the absolute abundance of every unique TCRbeta CDR3 rearrangement. For each sample, productive Simpson clonality was calculated as the square root of Simpson's diversity index across productive rearrangements. This is the immuneACCESS table as TCRdb keeps it, with only in-frame sequences that have V and J called. A part of the clones is gone; compared with another copy, unresolved V genes explain less than half, and the rest is unexplained. V and J calls and clone size come straight from that table; D and trimming were deduced from the DNA. The sample contains a few thousand clones, approximately 90% of them found a single time. 7.1% of the sample lies in the top ten.

From cysteine to phenylalanine, the CDR3 is 14 amino acids long. The CDR3 DNA has 42 bases and is translated from base 1. Deletion took 6 bases off V and 2 bases off J, with a span of 14 bases between the germline ends. CDR1 is given as LGHDT and CDR2 as YNNKEL, both from the germline V gene (reference sequence). Material: peripheral blood. The rearranged segments are TRBV3-1 (or the pseudogene TRBV3-2) and TRBJ2-7; a tentative D call is TRBD2 (6 bases match). The clonotype was recovered from a man aged 45 to 65 with active COVID-19. The DNA sequence is TGTGCCAGCAGACCTAGCGCTGAGGCCTACGAGCAGTACTTC. It is translated as CASRPSAEAYEQYF.